This TCR beta chain is from a study of cytomegalovirus exposure and HLA in healthy donors. Study-level background: The study's early data release held some 85 million unique TCRs from HLA-typed donors.

Vbeta (60) and Jbeta (13) primers were used in the PCR. Profiling relied on immunoSEQ multiplex PCR, and the TCRdb table lists in-frame clones only, not all of them. The repertoire has about 130,000 clones, roughly 80% of them found once; the top ten carry 3.5% to 4.5%. The CDR3 spans 15 residues. From germline, CDR1 is SEHNR and CDR2 FQNEAQ (reference sequence). Trimming shortened V by 0 bases and J by 7 bases, and 10 bases separated the two germline ends. Worth noting for this clone: Its antigen is as yet unknown.

Findings and limits, study-wide: Specificity for CMV antigens was confirmed in vitro for a few of the CMV-associated chains. A few V segments could not be told apart, such as TRBV6-2 and TRBV6-3, and were left out. The authors listed 150 to 200 TCR beta chains as cytomegalovirus-associated.

The source material was PBMCs. This receptor was taken from a man aged 18 to 29 in good health and CMV-seropositive. This chain joins TRBV7-9 and TRBJ1-6, with TRBD1 as a possible D gene (5 bases). This chain's CDR3 is CASSLAAGPNSPLHF. The CDR3 DNA reads as TGTGCCAGCAGCTTAGCAGCGGGACCCAATTCACCCCTCCACTTT.